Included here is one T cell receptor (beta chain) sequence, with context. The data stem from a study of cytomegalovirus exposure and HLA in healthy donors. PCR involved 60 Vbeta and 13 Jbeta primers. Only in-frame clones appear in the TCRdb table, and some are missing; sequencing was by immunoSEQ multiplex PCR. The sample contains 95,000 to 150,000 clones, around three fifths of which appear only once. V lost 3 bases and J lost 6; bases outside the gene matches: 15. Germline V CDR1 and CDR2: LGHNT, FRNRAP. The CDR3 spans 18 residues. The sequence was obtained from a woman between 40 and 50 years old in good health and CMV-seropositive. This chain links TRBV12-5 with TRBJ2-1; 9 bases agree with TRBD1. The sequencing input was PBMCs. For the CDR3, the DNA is TGTGCTAGTGGTTTAGCCACTACAGGGGGCTTCCCTGGCAATGAGCAGTTCTTC. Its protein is CASGLATTGGFPGNEQFF. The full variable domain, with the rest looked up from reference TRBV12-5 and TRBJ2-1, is DARVTQTPRHKVTEMGQEVTMRCQPILGHNTVFWYRQTMMQGLELLAYFRNRAPLDDSGMPKDRFSAEMPDATLATLKIQPSEPRDSAVYFCASGLATTGGFPGNEQFFGPGTRLTVL.